What follows are 3 T cell receptor beta chains derived from one specimen sequenced in a study of T cell responses to AZD1222 COVID-19 vaccine. The repertoire was sequenced with immunoSEQ multiplex PCR; TCRdb's copy has only in-frame clones and lacks some. Here the sample spans 90,000 or so clones, about 88% being singletons. This sample comprised peripheral blood, obtained on day 0 of AZD1222 vaccination. These receptors all stem from an adult in good health.

The genes are TRBV7-2 and TRBJ2-3; 7 nucleotides line up with TRBD1. The germline gives CDR1 SGHTA, CDR2 FQGNSA. CDR3 length: 15 residues. Losses at the gene ends were 3 bases for V and 5 bases for J; bases not matched to a gene: 8. CDR3 nucleotides: TGTGCCAGCAGCTTCGACAGGGTATCAGTAGATACGCAGTATTTT. It encodes CASSFDRVSVDTQYF.

The rearrangement joins TRBV28 to TRBJ1-4, with 9 bases identical to TRBD1. This CDR3 has 15 amino acids. The J segment lost 5 bases and the V segment lost 7 bases, leaving 8 bases of the junction unmatched. Per the germline V gene, CDR1 is MDHEN and CDR2 is SYDVKM. For the CDR3, the DNA is TGTGCCAGCACCCATGGGACAGGGCTAAATGAAAAACTGTTTTTT. It translates to CASTHGTGLNEKLFF. Based on the CDR3 plus reference TRBV28 and TRBJ1-4, the full variable domain is DVKVTQSSRYLVKRTGEKVFLECVQDMDHENMFWYRQDPGLGLRLIYFSYDVKMKEKGDIPEGYSVSREKKERFSLILESASTNQTSMYLCASTHGTGLNEKLFFGSGTQLSVL.

This clone appeared once. The V and J genes are TRBV10-3 and TRBJ1-1; TRBD1 agrees at 7 bases. Trimming at V came to 6 bases and at J to 2 bases, leaving 6 bases not matched to a gene. The V gene's germline CDR1 is ENHRY and CDR2 SYGVKD. The CDR3 length is 14 residues. Here the CDR3 reads CAIRPTGANTEAFF. In DNA, the CDR3 is TGTGCCATCAGACCAACAGGGGCAAACACTGAAGCTTTCTTT.